This TCR beta chain is from a study of cytomegalovirus exposure and HLA in healthy donors. TCRdb's copy holds only in-frame clones and misses some; the assay was immunoSEQ multiplex PCR. Among just under 150,000 clones listed, roughly 87% were seen once. Trimming cost V 2 bases and J 4 bases; bases outside gene matches: 6. The germline CDR1 and CDR2 sequences are SGHNT and YYREEE (reference sequence). CDR3 length: 15 amino acids. The rearrangement joins TRBV5-4 to TRBJ2-1, with TRBD1 matching over 7 bases. The TCR originated in a man aged 18 to 29 in good health and CMV-seropositive. Sequenced sample: PBMCs. In nucleotides, the CDR3 is TGTGCCAGCAGCTTAGACAGGGCCCAATACAATGAGCAGTTCTTC. Translation gives CASSLDRAQYNEQFF.